This entry lists 8 T cell receptor beta chains sequenced from one sample in a study of blood T cell repertoires in COVID-19. Generated by immunoSEQ multiplex PCR, the TCRdb table keeps only in-frame clones and is missing some. The sample shows 180,000 or so clones, roughly 88% of them seen only once. Sequencing input: peripheral blood. The receptors stem from a woman aged 25 to 45 with acute or convalescent COVID-19.

The chain couples TRBV11-2 to TRBJ1-4; D is uncertain. The CDR3 has 16 residues. CDR1 is SGHAT, CDR2 FQNNGV, per germline. V dropped 5 bases and J dropped 7 bases, with 20 bases sitting between them. In DNA, the CDR3 is TGTGCCAGCAGCCCAAGAGATGGAGGAGAAGGTGAAAAACTGTTTTTT. Translation gives CASSPRDGGEGEKLFF. The whole variable domain, remainder taken from reference TRBV11-2 and TRBJ1-4, is EAGVAQSPRYKIIEKRQSVAFWCNPISGHATLYWYQQILGQGPKLLIQFQNNGVVDDSQLPKDRFSAERLKGVDSTLKIQPAKLEDSAVYLCASSPRDGGEGEKLFFGSGTQLSVL.

The V gene is TRBV7-2, the J gene TRBJ2-2, with D perhaps TRBD2 (6 bases). The CDR3 consists of 15 residues. In germline, CDR1 is SGHTA, CDR2 FQGNSA. Trimming pared 2 bases from V and 3 bases from J, leaving 10 bases between. CDR3 region: CASSLLLAHTGELFF. CDR3 coding DNA: TGTGCCAGCAGCTTACTCCTAGCGCACACCGGGGAGCTGTTTTTT.

This chain links TRBV6-5 with TRBJ1-4; D is possibly TRBD1 (6 bases). CDR3 size: 15 residues. Germline CDR1 reads MNHEY; CDR2 reads SVGAGI. Trimming left V 6 bases short and J 7 bases short, with 18 bases between. CDR3 protein: CASRPQGGVPEKLFF. As DNA, the CDR3 is TGTGCCAGCAGGCCGCAAGGGGGTGTCCCTGAAAAACTGTTTTTT.

The J gene is TRBJ1-1, the V gene TRBV4-2, with unresolved D. Per germline, CDR1 LGHNA and CDR2 YNFKEQ. Trimming shortened V by 1 base and J by 7 bases, and 13 bases separated the two germline ends. This CDR3 spans 14 amino acids. The CDR3 bases are TGTGCCAGCAGCCAAGCTACCCCGGGAGTTGAAGCTTTCTTT. It translates to CASSQATPGVEAFF.

V is TRBV5-6 and J is TRBJ2-5; no clear D. The germline gives CDR1 SGHDT, CDR2 YYEEEE. The CDR3 loop spans 12 amino acids. Deletions cut 4 bases from V and 4 bases from J, with 8 bases between. The CDR3, as DNA: TGTGCCAGCAGCCCATGGAGAGAGACCCAGTACTTC. Its translation is CASSPWRETQYF. Supplemented by reference TRBV5-6 and TRBJ2-5, the full variable domain reads DAGVTQSPTHLIKTRGQQVTLRCSPKSGHDTVSWYQQALGQGPQFIFQYYEEEERQRGNFPDRFSGHQFPNYSSELNVNALLLGDSALYLCASSPWRETQYFGPGTRLLVL.

This sequence joins TRBV25-1 and TRBJ1-1; D might be TRBD1 (5 bases). Germline loops: CDR1 MGHDK, CDR2 SYGVNS. Between the trimmed V and J ends, which lost 1 base and 3 bases, there was a span of 12 bases. This CDR3 is 15 amino acids long. CDR3 loop: CASSELVKGHTEAFF. The CDR3 DNA follows: TGTGCCAGCAGTGAATTGGTGAAGGGGCACACTGAAGCTTTCTTT.

This clone was counted once. The gene calls are TRBV5-1 and TRBJ2-7; 7 bases map to TRBD1. Germline values: CDR1 SGHRS, CDR2 YFSETQ. V lost 2 bases to trimming and J lost 7 bases; unmatched junction nucleotides: 9. The CDR3 has 14 residues. Here the CDR3 reads CASSFPRAGGEQYF. The CDR3 nucleotides are TGCGCCAGCAGCTTTCCTAGGGCAGGGGGTGAGCAGTACTTC.

Of note for this clone: The same CDR3 can be traced to other DNA sequences in this sample. The chain is built from TRBV28 and TRBJ1-5; 9 bases agree with TRBD1. Germline lookup yields CDR1 MDHEN and CDR2 SYDVKM. V lost 6 bases to trimming and J lost 5 bases; unmatched junction nucleotides: 5. There are 14 residues in the CDR3. CDR3 DNA sequence: TGTGCCAGCAGCCCGGGACAGGGACATCAGCCCCAGCATTTT. Its translation: CASSPGQGHQPQHF.